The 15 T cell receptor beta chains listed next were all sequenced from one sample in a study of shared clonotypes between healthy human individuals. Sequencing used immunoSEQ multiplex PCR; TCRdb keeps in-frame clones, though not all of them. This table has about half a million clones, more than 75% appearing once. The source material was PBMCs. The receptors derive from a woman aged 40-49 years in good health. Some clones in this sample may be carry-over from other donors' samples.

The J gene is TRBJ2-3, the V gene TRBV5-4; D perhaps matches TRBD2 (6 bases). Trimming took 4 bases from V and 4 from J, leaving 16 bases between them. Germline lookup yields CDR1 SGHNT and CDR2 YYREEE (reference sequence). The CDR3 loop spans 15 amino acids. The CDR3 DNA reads TGTGCCAGCAGCCCGGGAGAAGGAAGGGCAGATACGCAGTATTTT. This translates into CASSPGEGRADTQYF.

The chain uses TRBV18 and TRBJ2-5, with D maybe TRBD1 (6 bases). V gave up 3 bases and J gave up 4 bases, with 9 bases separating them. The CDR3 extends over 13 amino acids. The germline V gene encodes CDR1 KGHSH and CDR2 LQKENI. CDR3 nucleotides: TGTGCCAGCTCACCGACAGGTCCAGAGACCCAGTACTTC. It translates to CASSPTGPETQYF. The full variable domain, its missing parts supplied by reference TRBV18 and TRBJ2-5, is NAGVMQNPRHLVRRRGQEARLRCSPMKGHSHVYWYRQLPEEGLKFMVYLQKENIIDESGMPKERFSAEFPKEGPSILRIQQVVRGDSAAYFCASSPTGPETQYFGPGTRLLVL.

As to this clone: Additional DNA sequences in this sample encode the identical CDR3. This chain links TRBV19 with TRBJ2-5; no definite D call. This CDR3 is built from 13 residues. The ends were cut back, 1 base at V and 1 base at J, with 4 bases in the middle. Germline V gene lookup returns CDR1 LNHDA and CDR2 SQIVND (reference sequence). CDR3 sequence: CASSIGSQETQYF. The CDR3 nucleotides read TGTGCCAGTAGTATAGGCAGCCAAGAGACCCAGTACTTC. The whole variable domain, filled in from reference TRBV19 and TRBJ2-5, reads DGGITQSPKYLFRKEGQNVTLSCEQNLNHDAMYWYRQDPGQGLRLIYYSQIVNDFQKGDIAEGYSVSREKKESFPLTVTSAQKNPTAFYLCASSIGSQETQYFGPGTRLLVL.

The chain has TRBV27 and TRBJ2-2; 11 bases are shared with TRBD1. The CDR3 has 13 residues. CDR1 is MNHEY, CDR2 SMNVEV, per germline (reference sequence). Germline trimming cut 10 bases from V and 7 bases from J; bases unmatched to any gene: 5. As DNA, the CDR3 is TGTGCCATCCGGACAGGGGGCGTCGGGGAGCTGTTTTTT. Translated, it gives CAIRTGGVGELFF.

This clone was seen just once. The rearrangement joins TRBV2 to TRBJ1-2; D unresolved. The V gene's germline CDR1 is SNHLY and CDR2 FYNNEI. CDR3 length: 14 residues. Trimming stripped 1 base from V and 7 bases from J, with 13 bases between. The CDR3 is CASSEVMPKAGYTF. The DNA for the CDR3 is TGTGCCAGCAGTGAAGTGATGCCGAAGGCTGGCTACACCTTC.

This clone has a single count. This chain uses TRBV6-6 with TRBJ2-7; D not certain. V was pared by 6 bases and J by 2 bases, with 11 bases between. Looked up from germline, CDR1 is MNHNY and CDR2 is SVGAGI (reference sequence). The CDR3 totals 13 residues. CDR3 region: CASRSLRAYEQYF. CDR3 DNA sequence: TGTGCCAGCAGGTCTTTAAGAGCCTACGAGCAGTACTTC.

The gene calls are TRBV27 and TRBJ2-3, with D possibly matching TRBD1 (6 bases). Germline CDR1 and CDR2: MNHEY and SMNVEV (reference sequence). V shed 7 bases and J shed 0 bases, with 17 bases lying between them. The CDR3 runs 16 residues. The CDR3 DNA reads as TGTGCCAGCACTCTAATCGGGACATACAGCACAGATACGCAGTATTTT. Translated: CASTLIGTYSTDTQYF.

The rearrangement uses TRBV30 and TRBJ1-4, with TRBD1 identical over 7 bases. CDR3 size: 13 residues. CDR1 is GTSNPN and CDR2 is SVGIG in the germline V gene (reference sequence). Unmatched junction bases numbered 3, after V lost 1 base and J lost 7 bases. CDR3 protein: CAWSAGGFEKLFF. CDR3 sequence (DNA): TGTGCCTGGAGTGCAGGGGGGTTTGAAAAACTGTTTTTT. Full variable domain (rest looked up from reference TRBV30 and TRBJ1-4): SQTIHQWPATLVQPVGSPLSLECTVEGTSNPNLYWYRQAAGRGLQLLFYSVGIGQISSEVPQNLSASRPQDRQFILSSKKLLLSDSGFYLCAWSAGGFEKLFFGSGTQLSVL.

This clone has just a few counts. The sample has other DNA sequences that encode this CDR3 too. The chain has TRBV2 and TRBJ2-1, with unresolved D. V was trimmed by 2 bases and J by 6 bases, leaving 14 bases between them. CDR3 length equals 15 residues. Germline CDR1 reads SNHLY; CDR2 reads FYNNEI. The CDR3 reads CASSEQTGAGNEQFF. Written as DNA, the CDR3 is TGTGCCAGCAGTGAACAGACCGGTGCCGGCAATGAGCAGTTCTTC.

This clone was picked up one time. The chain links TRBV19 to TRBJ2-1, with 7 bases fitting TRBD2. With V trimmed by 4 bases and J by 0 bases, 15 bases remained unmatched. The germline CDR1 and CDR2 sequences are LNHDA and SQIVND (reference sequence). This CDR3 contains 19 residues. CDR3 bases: TGTGCCAGTAGTACGCCATACCTGGCTAGCGGACCCTCCTACAATGAGCAGTTCTTC. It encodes CASSTPYLASGPSYNEQFF.

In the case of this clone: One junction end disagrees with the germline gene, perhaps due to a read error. This CDR3 is CTSSLDPPVFLGNEQHF. The CDR3 DNA is TGTACCAGCAGCTTAGATCCCCCGGTTTTTCTAGGGAACGAGCAGCACTTC. The J gene is TRBJ2-7, the V gene TRBV11-2, with D unclear. This CDR3 has 17 amino acids. The germline V gene encodes CDR1 SGHAT and CDR2 FQNNGV.

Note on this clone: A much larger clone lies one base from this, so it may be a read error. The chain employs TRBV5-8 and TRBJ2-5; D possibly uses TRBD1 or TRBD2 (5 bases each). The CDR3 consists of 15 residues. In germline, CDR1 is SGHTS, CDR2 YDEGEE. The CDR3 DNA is TGTGCCAGCAGCCCGTCGGGACGCAAGCAAGGGACCCAGTACTTC. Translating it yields CASSPSGRKQGTQYF.

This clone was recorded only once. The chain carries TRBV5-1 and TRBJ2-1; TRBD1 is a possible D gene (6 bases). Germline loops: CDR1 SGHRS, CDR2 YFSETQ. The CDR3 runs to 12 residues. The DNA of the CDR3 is TGCGTCAGGGGAAGAGGCTACAATGAGCAGTTCTTC. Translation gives CVRGRGYNEQFF.

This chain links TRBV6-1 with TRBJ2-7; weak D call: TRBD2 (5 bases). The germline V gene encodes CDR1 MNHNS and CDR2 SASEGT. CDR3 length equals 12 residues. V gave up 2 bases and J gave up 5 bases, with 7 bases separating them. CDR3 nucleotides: TGTGCCAGCAGTGAACCGGAGGACGAGCAGTACTTC. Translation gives CASSEPEDEQYF.

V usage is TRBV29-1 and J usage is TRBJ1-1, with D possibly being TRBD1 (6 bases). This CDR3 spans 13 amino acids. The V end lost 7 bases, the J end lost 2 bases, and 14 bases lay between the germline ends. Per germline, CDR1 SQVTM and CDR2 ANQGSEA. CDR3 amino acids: CSGTRGGNTEAFF. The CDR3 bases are TGCAGCGGGACCAGGGGCGGAAACACTGAAGCTTTCTTT.